This T cell receptor (beta chain) originates from a study of blood T cell repertoires in COVID-19. This clone was observed once. All recovered Cohort 3 donors got two negative PCRs, got clearance, or saw symptom resolution. This CDR3 spans 14 amino acids. V shed 3 bases and J 3 bases; nucleotides not matched to a gene: 3. Germline lookup yields CDR1 SGHKS and CDR2 YYEKEE (reference sequence). The protocol was immunoSEQ multiplex PCR, while the TCRdb copy is restricted to in-frame clones and leaves out a portion. Of approximately 490,000 clones in the sample, about nine tenths were seen once. Sequenced material: PBMCs or T cells enriched from blood (not recorded which). V is TRBV5-5 and J is TRBJ2-3, with 8 positions matching TRBD2. The receptor was derived from a young woman who had recovered from COVID-19. CDR3 sequence: CASSYSGATDTQYF. The DNA of the CDR3 is TGTGCCAGCAGCTATAGCGGGGCAACAGATACGCAGTATTTT. Combining the CDR3 with reference TRBV5-5 and TRBJ2-3 gives the whole variable domain DAGVTQSPTHLIKTRGQQVTLRCSPISGHKSVSWYQQVLGQGPQFIFQYYEKEERGRGNFPDRFSARQFPNYSSELNVNALLLGDSALYLCASSYSGATDTQYFGPGTRLTVL.